Below are 17 T cell receptor beta chains sequenced from a single sample in a study of beta chain features in type 1 diabetes. The isolated RNA, all of it, was reverse transcribed, so expressed TCRB transcripts were what got sequenced. Assay used: immunoSEQ multiplex PCR; TCRdb lists only in-frame clones, some missing. The sample has hundreds of thousands of clones, over 13% seen once. Antigen specificity for these receptors is unknown. Study-wide points: People with Type 1 diabetes carried modestly yet significantly shorter TCRB CDR3s in all four CD4+ subsets.

The sample was naive CD4+ T cells from blood. These receptors were obtained from a young man with type 1 diabetes.

This sequence joins TRBV29-1 and TRBJ2-3; D is ambiguous. This CDR3 spans 13 amino acids. Germline CDR1 reads SQVTM; CDR2 reads ANQGSEA. The V end was cut by 4 bases, the J end by 6 bases, with 14 bases between. CDR3 protein: CSVAERAIDTQYF. The DNA of the CDR3 is TGCAGCGTTGCCGAAAGGGCAATTGATACGCAGTATTTT.

This clone has just a few counts. The chain recombines TRBV4-3 with TRBJ2-1; 8 bases line up with TRBD2. The germline CDR1 and CDR2 sequences are LGHNA and YSLEER. The CDR3 contains 15 residues. The junction had 2 bases not matched to a gene; V was cut back by 1 base and J by 3 bases. This chain's CDR3 is CASSQVRGVYNEQFF. DNA for the CDR3: TGCGCCAGCAGCCAAGTGCGGGGGGTCTACAATGAGCAGTTCTTC.

The V and J genes are TRBV29-1 and TRBJ2-1; 11 positions agree with TRBD2. Germline values: CDR1 SQVTM, CDR2 ANQGSEA. J was trimmed by 5 bases and V by 7 bases; bases with no gene match: 1. The CDR3 runs 12 residues. For the CDR3, the DNA is TGCAGCGGGGGACTAGCGGACAATGAGCAGTTCTTC. The encoded protein is CSGGLADNEQFF.

This clone showed up just a few times. The V call is TRBV28, the J call TRBJ1-4; no clear D. CDR1 MDHEN and CDR2 SYDVKM come from the germline V gene. The CDR3 loop spans 12 amino acids. The V and J ends lost 3 bases and 8 bases respectively, with 7 bases between them. CDR3 nucleotides: TGTGCCAGCAGTTTTTCCTGGGAAAAACTGTTTTTT. Protein sequence: CASSFSWEKLFF.

The chain employs TRBV30 and TRBJ1-2; D call uncertain. This CDR3 spans 12 amino acids. V lost 2 bases and J lost 4, with 8 bases in between. Per the germline V gene, CDR1 is GTSNPN and CDR2 is SVGIG (reference sequence). The CDR3 here is CAWSKVAYGYTF. The CDR3 region has the DNA TGTGCCTGGAGTAAGGTTGCCTATGGCTACACCTTC. The full variable domain, completed using reference TRBV30 and TRBJ1-2, is SQTIHQWPATLVQPVGSPLSLECTVEGTSNPNLYWYRQAAGRGLQLLFYSVGIGQISSEVPQNLSASRPQDRQFILSSKKLLLSDSGFYLCAWSKVAYGYTFGSGTRLTVV.

This clone has just a few counts. The J gene is TRBJ1-1, the V gene TRBV30; no clear D gene. Germline lookup yields CDR1 GTSNPN and CDR2 SVGIG (reference sequence). The CDR3 covers 14 residues. Trimming cost V 1 base and J 5 bases, with 14 bases left between them. The CDR3 bases are TGTGCCTGGAGTGCCTTGGGCGGGGAGACTGAAGCTTTCTTT. Its translation: CAWSALGGETEAFF.

This clone was detected only a few times. The chain links TRBV7-9 to TRBJ2-5, with D maybe TRBD1 (7 bases). Germline CDR1 reads SEHNR; CDR2 reads FQNEAQ (reference sequence). This CDR3 comprises 14 residues. The ends were cut back, 3 bases at V and 5 bases at J, with 13 bases in the middle. The CDR3 is CASSFVTGRETQYF. DNA for the CDR3: TGTGCCAGCAGCTTCGTGACAGGGAGGGAGACCCAGTACTTC.

This clone was counted once. This sequence joins TRBV2 and TRBJ2-3; a possible D gene is TRBD1 (7 bases). There are 15 residues in the CDR3. The germline gives CDR1 SNHLY, CDR2 FYNNEI. Trimming stripped 4 bases from V and 2 bases from J, with 13 bases between. DNA of the CDR3: TGTGCCAGCAGTGGCCAGGGGGGAAACACAGATACGCAGTATTTT. It is translated as CASSGQGGNTDTQYF.

This clone was observed a few times. This chain joins TRBV4-1 and TRBJ1-5; D call uncertain. This CDR3 is 16 amino acids long. The V gene's germline CDR1 is MGHRA and CDR2 YSYEKL. V lost 0 bases and J lost 2, with 11 bases in between. The CDR3 is CASSQERAWGNQPQHF. CDR3 in DNA: TGCGCCAGCAGCCAAGAACGCGCCTGGGGCAATCAGCCCCAGCATTTT.

The CDR3 is CASSASDREDQPQHF. The DNA of the CDR3 is TGTGCCAGCAGTGCGAGCGACAGGGAAGATCAGCCCCAGCATTTT. The chain carries TRBV25-1 and TRBJ1-5; 7 positions match TRBD1. Germline CDR1 MGHDK, CDR2 SYGVNS. This CDR3 is 15 amino acids long. The junction had 8 bases not matched to a gene; V was cut back by 4 bases and J by 5 bases.

This chain links TRBV4-3 with TRBJ2-4; D gene ambiguous. Germline V gene sequence: CDR1 LGHNA, CDR2 YSLEER. The CDR3 has 14 residues. Deletions cut 4 bases from V and 0 bases from J, with 7 bases between. This chain's CDR3 is CASSRDVAKNIQYF. The CDR3 DNA sequence: TGCGCCAGCAGCCGAGACGTAGCCAAAAACATTCAGTACTTC.

In this sample, this clone turned up a few times. The chain combines TRBV5-1 with TRBJ1-1; D is perhaps TRBD1 (5 bases). V dropped 4 bases and J dropped 1 base, with 11 bases sitting between them. CDR3 length: 14 amino acids. CDR1 and CDR2 from the germline V gene are SGHRS and YFSETQ. CDR3 sequence: CASSPTGENTEAFF. In DNA form, the CDR3 reads TGCGCCAGCAGCCCGACGGGGGAGAACACTGAAGCTTTCTTT.

In this sample, this clone turned up a few times. This chain connects TRBV7-2 to TRBJ2-7; 10 nucleotides agree with TRBD1. The germline CDR1 and CDR2 sequences are SGHTA and FQGNSA. V lost 5 bases to trimming and J lost 2 bases; unmatched junction nucleotides: 3. This CDR3 is built from 14 residues. CDR3: CASSPGQGAYEQYF. In DNA, the CDR3 is TGTGCCAGCAGCCCCGGACAGGGGGCCTACGAGCAGTACTTC. Based on the CDR3 plus reference TRBV7-2 and TRBJ2-7, the full variable domain is GAGVSQSPSNKVTEKGKDVELRCDPISGHTALYWYRQSLGQGLEFLIYFQGNSAPDKSGLPSDRFSAERTGGSVSTLTIQRTQQEDSAVYLCASSPGQGAYEQYFGPGTRLTVT.

This sequence joins TRBV9 and TRBJ2-5; TRBD2 matches at 9 bases. V shed 0 bases and J 4 bases; nucleotides not matched to a gene: 1. The CDR3 has 14 amino acids. From germline, CDR1 is SGDLS and CDR2 YYNGEE. The CDR3 region has the DNA TGTGCCAGCAGCGTAGGCGGGAGGGGAGAGACCCAGTACTTC. This gives the protein CASSVGGRGETQYF.

This clone came up a few times. The V call is TRBV19, the J call TRBJ2-7, with no clear D. CDR1 and CDR2 (germline): LNHDA, SQIVND (reference sequence). This CDR3 region has 16 residues. V lost 5 bases and J lost 5, with 22 bases in between. The CDR3 DNA reads as TGTGCCAGTAGTCTGGACGGCGGTCTTGTGAGGAACGAGCAGTACTTC. Amino acids: CASSLDGGLVRNEQYF.

This clone was seen a few times. The chain has TRBV5-1 and TRBJ2-2; weak D call: TRBD1 (5 bases). This CDR3 is built from 17 residues. Trimming shortened V by 0 bases and J by 2 bases, and 14 bases separated the two germline ends. From germline, CDR1 is SGHRS and CDR2 YFSETQ. The CDR3 region has the DNA TGCGCCAGCAGCTTGGAATCATGGACATCAAACACCGGGGAGCTGTTTTTT. Encoded protein: CASSLESWTSNTGELFF.

The V and J genes are TRBV5-1 and TRBJ2-3; a possible D gene is TRBD1 (6 bases). V lost 1 base to trimming and J lost 6 bases, with 15 bases between them. This CDR3 region has 15 residues. Germline V lookup: CDR1 SGHRS, CDR2 YFSETQ. The CDR3 nucleotides are TGCGCCAGCAGCTTGTTTGATCAGAGGGGGGATACGCAGTATTTT. Amino acids: CASSLFDQRGDTQYF.